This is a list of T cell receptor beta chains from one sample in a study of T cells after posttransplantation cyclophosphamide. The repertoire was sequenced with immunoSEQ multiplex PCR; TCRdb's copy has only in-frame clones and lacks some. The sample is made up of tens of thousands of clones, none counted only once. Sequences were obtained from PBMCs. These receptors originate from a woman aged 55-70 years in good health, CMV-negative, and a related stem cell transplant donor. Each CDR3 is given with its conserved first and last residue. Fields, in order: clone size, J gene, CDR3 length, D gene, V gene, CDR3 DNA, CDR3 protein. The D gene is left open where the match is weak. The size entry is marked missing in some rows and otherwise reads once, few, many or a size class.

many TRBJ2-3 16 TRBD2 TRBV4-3 TGCGCCAGCAGCCAAGGATACGGCGGGGGGGCAGATACGCAGTATTTT CASSQGYGGGADTQYF
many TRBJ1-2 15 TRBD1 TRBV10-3 TGTGCCATCAGTGGCGGGACAGGGCGTTCGGGTGGCTACACCTTC CAISGGTGRSGGYTF
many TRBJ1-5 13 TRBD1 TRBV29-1 TGCAGCGTCCAGGGACAGGGTAATCAGCCCCAGCATTTT CSVQGQGNQPQHF
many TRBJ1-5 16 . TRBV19 TGTGCCAGTAGTACTTTCGAACTCGGGAGGGGTCAGCCCCAGCATTTT CASSTFELGRGQPQHF
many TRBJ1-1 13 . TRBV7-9 TGTGCCAGCACCGGGTTGACGGGCACTGAAGCTTTCTTT CASTGLTGTEAFF
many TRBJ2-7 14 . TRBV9 TGTGCCAGCAGCGTAGGAGGGACACCCTACGAGCAGTACTTC CASSVGGTPYEQYF
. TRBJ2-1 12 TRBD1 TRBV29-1 TGCAGCGTTCGGGGACAGTACAATGAGCAGTTCTTC CSVRGQYNEQFF
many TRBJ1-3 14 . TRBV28 TGTGCCAGCAGTTTAACTGCCACTGGAAACACCATATATTTT CASSLTATGNTIYF
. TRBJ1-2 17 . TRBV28 TGTGCCAGCAGTTTACAAGACGTGTACAGGGAAGACTATGGCTACACCTTC CASSLQDVYREDYGYTF
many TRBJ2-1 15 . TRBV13 TGTGCCAGCAGAGCTACGGGGGACCTATACAATGAGCAGTTCTTC CASRATGDLYNEQFF
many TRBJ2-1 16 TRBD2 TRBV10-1 TGCGCCAGCAGTGTACTAGCGGGGAGCTCCTACAATGAGCAGTTCTTC CASSVLAGSSYNEQFF
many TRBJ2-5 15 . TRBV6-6 TGTGCCAGCAGGCCTGCTGGACAATCGCAAGAGACCCAGTACTTC CASRPAGQSQETQYF
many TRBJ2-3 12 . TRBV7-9 TGTGCCAGCACGGGAAGTGCAGATACGCAGTATTTT CASTGSADTQYF
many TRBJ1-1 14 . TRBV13 TGTGCCAGCAGCTCAGCCGGGAAATACACTGAAGCTTTCTTT CASSSAGKYTEAFF
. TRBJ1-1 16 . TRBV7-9 TGTGCCAGCAGCTTAGGCCTGACAGGAGCATACACTGAAGCTTTCTTT CASSLGLTGAYTEAFF
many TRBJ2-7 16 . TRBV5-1 TGCGCCAGCAAGGTTGGGCTTGGCCCCTCTACTTACGAGCAGTACTTC CASKVGLGPSTYEQYF
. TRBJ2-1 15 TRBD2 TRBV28 TGTGCCAGCAGGCCCCTAGCGGGAGAGAGGAATGAGCAGTTCTTC CASRPLAGERNEQFF
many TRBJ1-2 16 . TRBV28 TGTGCCAGCAGTCTAAAACAGGGTTACTTAGACTATGGCTACACCTTC CASSLKQGYLDYGYTF
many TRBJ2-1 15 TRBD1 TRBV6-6 TGTGCCAGCGATGACAGGGGAGACTCCTACAATGAGCAGTTCTTC CASDDRGDSYNEQFF
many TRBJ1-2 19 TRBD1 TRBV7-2 TGTGCCAGCAGCTTACGTGGAAGGACAGGGGAAATTCCTAACTATGGCTACACCTTC CASSLRGRTGEIPNYGYTF
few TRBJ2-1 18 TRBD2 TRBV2 TGTGCCAGCAGTGAAGCAGTTCTGAGCGGGAGGGCGAGGAATGAGCAGTTCTTC CASSEAVLSGRARNEQFF
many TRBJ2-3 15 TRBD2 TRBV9 TGTGCCAGCAGCACACTTAGCGGGATGACAGATACGCAGTATTTT CASSTLSGMTDTQYF
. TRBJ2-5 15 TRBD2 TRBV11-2 TGTGCCAGCAGCTTAAGCGGGGGGGGTGAAGAGACCCAGTACTTC CASSLSGGGEETQYF
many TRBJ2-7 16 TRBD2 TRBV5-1 TGCGCCAGCAGCTGGGGGGGAGGCGGGGGTACCTACGAGCAGTACTTC CASSWGGGGGTYEQYF
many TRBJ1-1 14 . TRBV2 TGTGCCACCCAGATAGGACAGCGATACACTGAAGCTTTCTTT CATQIGQRYTEAFF
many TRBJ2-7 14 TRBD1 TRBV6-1 TGTGCCAGCAGTGCAAAGACAGGGGCGGGGGAGCAGTACTTC CASSAKTGAGEQYF
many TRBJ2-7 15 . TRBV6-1 TGTGCCAGCAGGGCCGCCCCTGGCGGGGCCTACGAGCAGTACTTC CASRAAPGGAYEQYF
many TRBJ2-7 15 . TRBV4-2 TGTGCCAGCAGCCAGGGGGGAGGAAGCTCCTACGAGCAGTACTTC CASSQGGGSSYEQYF
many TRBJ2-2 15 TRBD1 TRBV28 TGTGCCAGCAAGAGCAGGACAGGGGGCACCGGGGAGCTGTTTTTT CASKSRTGGTGELFF
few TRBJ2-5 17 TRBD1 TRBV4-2 TGTGCCAGCAGCCAACTCAGCCTCGGACAGGGTCAAGAGACCCAGTACTTC CASSQLSLGQGQETQYF
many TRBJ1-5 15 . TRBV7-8 TGTGCCAGCAGCTTCGAACAGGGAGGGGATCAGCCCCAGCATTTT CASSFEQGGDQPQHF
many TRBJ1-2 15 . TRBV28 TGTGCCAGCAGTTTCGTACGGGGAGCGTCCTATGGCTACACCTTC CASSFVRGASYGYTF
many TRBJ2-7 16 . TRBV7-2 TGTGCCAGCAGAGAACGAGCCTCCCCCGGGGGTTTAGCGCAGTACTTC CASRERASPGGLAQYF
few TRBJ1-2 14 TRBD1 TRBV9 TGTGCCAGCAGCGTAGCTACGACAGGGGGCGGCTACACCTTC CASSVATTGGGYTF
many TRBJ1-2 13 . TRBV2 TGTGCCAGCAGTGACAGGGCAAACTATGGCTACACCTTC CASSDRANYGYTF
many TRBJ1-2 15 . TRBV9 TGTGCCAGCAGCGTAACCCCAGACCGACAGGAAGGCTACACCTTC CASSVTPDRQEGYTF
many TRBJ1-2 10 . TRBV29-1 TGCAGCGTCGCGGAGGATGGCTACACCTTC CSVAEDGYTF
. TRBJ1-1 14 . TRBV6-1 TGTGCCAGCAGTCCCTCGACAGGCTACACTGAAGCTTTCTTT CASSPSTGYTEAFF
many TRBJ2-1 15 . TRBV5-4 TGTGCCAGCAGCGTGGTTGGCGGTGCCTACAATGAGCAGTTCTTC CASSVVGGAYNEQFF
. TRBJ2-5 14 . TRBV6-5 TGTGCCAGCAGTTACGACACAGCCCAAGAGACCCAGTACTTC CASSYDTAQETQYF
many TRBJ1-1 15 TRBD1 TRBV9 TGTGCCAGCAGCGTACGGCCAGGGGGGAACACTGAAGCTTTCTTT CASSVRPGGNTEAFF
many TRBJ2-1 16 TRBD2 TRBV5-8 TGTGCCAGCAGCTTGTCTTGGACGGGGGGGCTTGGTGAGCAGTTCTTC CASSLSWTGGLGEQFF
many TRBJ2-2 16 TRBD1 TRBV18 TGTGCCAGCTCACCAGGGACAGGGGAAAACACCGGGGAGCTGTTTTTT CASSPGTGENTGELFF
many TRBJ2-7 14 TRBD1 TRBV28 TGTGCCAGCAGCTGGACAGGGGACGCCTACGAGCAGTACTTC CASSWTGDAYEQYF
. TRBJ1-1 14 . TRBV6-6 TGTGCCAGCTCCAGGGAGGGAGGGAACACTGAAGCTTTCTTT CASSREGGNTEAFF
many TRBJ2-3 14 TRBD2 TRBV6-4 TGTGCCAGCAGTTTTAGCGGGGGCACAGATACGCAGTATTTT CASSFSGGTDTQYF
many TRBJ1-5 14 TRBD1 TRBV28 TGTGCCACCAGGGACAGATATAGCAATCAGCCCCAGCATTTT CATRDRYSNQPQHF
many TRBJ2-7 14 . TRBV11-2 TGTGCCAGCAGCTCTTCCAGAAACCCTTACGAGCAGTACTTC CASSSSRNPYEQYF
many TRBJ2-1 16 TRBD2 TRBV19 TGTGCCAGTAGTATATCGTTACTAGCGGGAATCGATGAGCAGTTCTTC CASSISLLAGIDEQFF
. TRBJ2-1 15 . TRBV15 TGTGCCACCAGCAGTAGCCTAAGCGGGCACAATGAGCAGTTCTTC CATSSSLSGHNEQFF
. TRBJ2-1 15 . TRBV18 TGTGCCAGCTCACCACCCACAGCGGTTGGGCATGAGCAGTTCTTC CASSPPTAVGHEQFF